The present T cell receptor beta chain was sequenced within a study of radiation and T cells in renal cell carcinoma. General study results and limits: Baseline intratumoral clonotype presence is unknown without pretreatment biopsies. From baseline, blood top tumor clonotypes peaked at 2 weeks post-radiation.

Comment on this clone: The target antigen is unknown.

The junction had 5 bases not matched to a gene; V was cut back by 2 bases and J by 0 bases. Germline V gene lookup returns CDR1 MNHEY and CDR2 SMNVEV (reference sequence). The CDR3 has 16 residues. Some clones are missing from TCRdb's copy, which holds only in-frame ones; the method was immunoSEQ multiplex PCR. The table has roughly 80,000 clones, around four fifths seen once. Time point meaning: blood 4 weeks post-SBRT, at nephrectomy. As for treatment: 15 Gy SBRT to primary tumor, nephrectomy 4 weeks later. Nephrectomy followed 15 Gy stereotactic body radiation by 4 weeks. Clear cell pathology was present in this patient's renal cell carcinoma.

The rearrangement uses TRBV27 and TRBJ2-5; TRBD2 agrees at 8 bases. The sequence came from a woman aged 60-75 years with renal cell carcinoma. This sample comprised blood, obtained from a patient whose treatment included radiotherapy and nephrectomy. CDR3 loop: CASSLGAGGDQETQYF. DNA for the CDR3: TGTGCCAGCAGTTTAGGGGCGGGAGGTGACCAAGAGACCCAGTACTTC.